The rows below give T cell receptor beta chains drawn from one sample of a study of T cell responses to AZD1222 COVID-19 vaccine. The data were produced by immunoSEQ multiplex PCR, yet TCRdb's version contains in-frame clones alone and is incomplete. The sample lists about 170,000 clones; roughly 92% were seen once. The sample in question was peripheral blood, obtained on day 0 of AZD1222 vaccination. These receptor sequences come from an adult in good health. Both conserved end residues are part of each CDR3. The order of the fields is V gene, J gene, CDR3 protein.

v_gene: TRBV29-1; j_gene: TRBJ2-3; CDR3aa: CSVDAGRTDTQYF
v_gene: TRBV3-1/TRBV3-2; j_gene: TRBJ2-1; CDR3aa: CASSQGRLGSSYNEQFF
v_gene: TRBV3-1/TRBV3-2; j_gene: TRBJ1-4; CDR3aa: CASSQGWGTVLREKLFF
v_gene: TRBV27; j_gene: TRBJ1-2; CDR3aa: CASSSRTGANYGYTF
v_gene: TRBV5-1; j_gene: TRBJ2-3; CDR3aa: CASSPLSNANTDTQYF
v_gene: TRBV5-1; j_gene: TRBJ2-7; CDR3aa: CASSLDPGQSFEQYF
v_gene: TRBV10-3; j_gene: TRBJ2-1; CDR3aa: CAISEPAGAIDEQFF
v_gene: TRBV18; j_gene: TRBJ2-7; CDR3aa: CASSPGYEQYF
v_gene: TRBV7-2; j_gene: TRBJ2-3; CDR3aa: CASSQRGTSGDTDTQYF
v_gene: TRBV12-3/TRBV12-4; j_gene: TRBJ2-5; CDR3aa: CASRIGGGTQYF
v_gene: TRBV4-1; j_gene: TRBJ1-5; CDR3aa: CASSQDEGTGSQPQHF
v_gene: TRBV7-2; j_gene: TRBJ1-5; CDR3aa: CASSFRGGVKQPQHF
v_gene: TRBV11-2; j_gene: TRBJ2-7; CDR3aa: CASSFQRGDAYEQYF
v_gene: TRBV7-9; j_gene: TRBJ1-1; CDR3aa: CASRGDVNTEAFF
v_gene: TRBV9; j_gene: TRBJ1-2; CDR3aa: CASSVANRGDYGYTF
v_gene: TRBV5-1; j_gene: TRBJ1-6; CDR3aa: CASSLLSRAEGLHF
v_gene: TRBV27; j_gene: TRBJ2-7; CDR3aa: CASSFEGGYYEQYF
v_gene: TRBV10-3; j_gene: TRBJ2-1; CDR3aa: CAISAPGLAGGHEQFF
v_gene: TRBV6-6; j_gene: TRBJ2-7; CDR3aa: CASSLGLEDLPNPYEQYF
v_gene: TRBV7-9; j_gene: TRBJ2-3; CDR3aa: CASSLATSGGRTDTQYF
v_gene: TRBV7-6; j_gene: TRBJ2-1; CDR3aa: CASSLVGDSYNEQFF
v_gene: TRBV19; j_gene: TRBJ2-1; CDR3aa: CASSILSGGLNEQFF
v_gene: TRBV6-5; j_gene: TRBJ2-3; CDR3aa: CASSSGSTGTDTQYF
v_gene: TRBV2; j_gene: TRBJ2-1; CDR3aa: CASSEVRRVNEQFF
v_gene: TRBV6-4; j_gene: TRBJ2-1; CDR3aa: CASSEWAITSNEQFF
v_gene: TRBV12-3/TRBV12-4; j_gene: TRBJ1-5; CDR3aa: CASSFGGAQPQHF
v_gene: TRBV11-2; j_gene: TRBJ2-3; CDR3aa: CASSSAEGGRTDTQYF
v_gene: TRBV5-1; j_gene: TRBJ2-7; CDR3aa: CASSSEIGGASSYEQYF
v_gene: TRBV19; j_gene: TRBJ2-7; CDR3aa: CASSIPGTEAYEQYF
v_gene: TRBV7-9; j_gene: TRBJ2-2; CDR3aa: CASSLAPGSLTGELFF
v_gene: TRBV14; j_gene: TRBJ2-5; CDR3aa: CASSPVSGGKTQYF
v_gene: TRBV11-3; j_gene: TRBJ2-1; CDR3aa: CASSLALGRYNEQFF
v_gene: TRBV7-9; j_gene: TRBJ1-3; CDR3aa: CASSFSGQGTGNTIYF